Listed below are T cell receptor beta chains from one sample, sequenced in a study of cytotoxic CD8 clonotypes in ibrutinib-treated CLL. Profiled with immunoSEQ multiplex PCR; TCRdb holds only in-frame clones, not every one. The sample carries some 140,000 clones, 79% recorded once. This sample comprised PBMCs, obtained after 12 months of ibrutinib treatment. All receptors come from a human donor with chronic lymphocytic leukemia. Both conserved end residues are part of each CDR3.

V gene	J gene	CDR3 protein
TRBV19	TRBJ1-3	CASSIGQGGNTIYF
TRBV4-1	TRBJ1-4	CASSQGNLHEKLFF
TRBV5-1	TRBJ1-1	CASSLRMSNTEAFF
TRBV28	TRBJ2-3	CASNLLRDTQYF
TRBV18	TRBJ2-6	CASSSGAGGANVLTF
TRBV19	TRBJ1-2	CASSLSPGEGYTF
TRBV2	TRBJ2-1	CASTPRLGYNEQFF
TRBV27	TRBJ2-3	CASSSKLASIANTQYF
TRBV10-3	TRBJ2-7	CAISAPDRGHYEQYF
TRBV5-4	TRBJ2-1	CASSLWAGDNEQFF
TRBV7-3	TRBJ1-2	CASSLDQQGYGYTF
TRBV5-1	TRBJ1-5	CASSLGYNSGSNQPQHF
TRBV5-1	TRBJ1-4	CASSPATLNEKLFF
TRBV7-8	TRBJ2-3	CASSLGGTDTQYF
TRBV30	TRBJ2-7	CAWKPAGLSYEQYF
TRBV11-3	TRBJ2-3	CASSPGTSGITDTQYF
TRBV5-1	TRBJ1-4	CASSLTTDEKLFF
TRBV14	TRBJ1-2	CASSPGQTYGYTF
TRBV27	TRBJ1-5	CASSSLRTGGHQPQHF
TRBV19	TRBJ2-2	CASSRTDLTGELFF
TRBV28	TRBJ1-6	CASSLGQGRRTPLHF
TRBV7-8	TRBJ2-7	CASSVTRYEQYF
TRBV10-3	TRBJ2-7	CAIRWTSGGDEQYF
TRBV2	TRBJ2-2	CASSERLAGELFF
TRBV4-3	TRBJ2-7	CASSQTSRRYEQYF
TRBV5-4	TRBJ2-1	CASSFGSPSGEQFF
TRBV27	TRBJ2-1	CASSLSSRYNEQFF
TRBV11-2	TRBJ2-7	CASSLLGFSDYEQYF
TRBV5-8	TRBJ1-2	CASRLTGFYGYTF